The present TCR beta chain was sequenced within a study of blood T cell repertoires in COVID-19. In the study overall: The study drew acute and convalescent COVID-19 samples from the United States, Italy and Spain.

Original processing notes: How many nucleated cells were present was estimated from reference gene primer amplification. This table comes from immunoSEQ multiplex PCR, and its TCRdb copy is limited to in-frame clones, with some not included. From that table come the V and J calls and clone size; the DNA was used to work out D and trimming. This table holds about 220,000 clones, 65% to 90% found once. Trimming shortened V by 1 base and J by 3 bases, and 10 bases separated the two germline ends. The CDR3 is made up of 14 amino acids. CDR1 and CDR2 from the germline V gene are SGHTA and FQGTGA. The sequenced sample was peripheral blood. The TCR sequence derives from a woman in her 70s with COVID-19, enrolled during active disease. The chain carries TRBV7-3 and TRBJ2-7; a possible D gene is TRBD1 (5 bases). The CDR3 region has the DNA TGTGCCAGCAGCTTAAATTCAGGGAACTACGAGCAGTACTTC. Its protein product is CASSLNSGNYEQYF. The full variable domain, completed using reference TRBV7-3 and TRBJ2-7, is GAGVSQTPSNKVTEKGKYVELRCDPISGHTALYWYRQSLGQGPEFLIYFQGTGAADDSGLPNDRFFAVRPEGSVSTLKIQRTERGDSAVYLCASSLNSGNYEQYFGPGTRLTVT.